This record looks at one T cell receptor (beta chain) sequence and its context. The antigen is undetermined. This sample is part of a study of T cell responses to AZD1222 COVID-19 vaccine. Looking at the study overall: Second-dose schedules of about 4 or about 12 weeks were combined.

Sequencing used immunoSEQ multiplex PCR; TCRdb keeps in-frame clones, though not all of them. The sample lists some 160,000 clones; almost 90% were seen once. Broader study findings: The reported proportion of spike-specific TCRs targeting unmutated variant regions was nearly half. Spike-wide coverage was observed for vaccine-associated CD4 TCRs, with dominant responses at 160-218 and 743-854. Two AZD1222 doses significantly raised spike-specific TCR breadth and depth over controls.

The CDR3 is 19 amino acids. Germline V CDR1 and CDR2: SGDLS, YYNGEE. V was clipped by 4 bases and J by 2 bases, with 24 bases between them. This specimen was peripheral blood, taken on day 0 of AZD1222 vaccination. The TCR sequence derives from an adult in good health. The rearrangement links TRBV9 to TRBJ2-2, with D perhaps TRBD2 (5 bases). The CDR3 is CASSRTPSRGARNTGELFF. CDR3 bases: TGTGCCAGCAGCCGAACGCCTTCCCGGGGAGCTCGTAACACCGGGGAGCTGTTTTTT.